Below, 27 T cell receptor beta chains from the same sample are listed, as sequenced in a study of cytomegalovirus exposure and HLA in healthy donors. A multiplex PCR was run with 60 Vbeta primers and 13 Jbeta primers. Repertoires were generated with immunoSEQ multiplex PCR, while TCRdb's copy carries only in-frame clones and drops some. Of a few hundred thousand clones listed, more than 60% are singletons. Specimen: PBMCs. The origin of the receptors is a woman under 40 in good health and CMV-seronegative.

Turning to this clone: The identical CDR3 is also encoded by other nucleotide sequences in the sample. The genes are TRBV19 and TRBJ1-2; weak D call: TRBD1 (6 bases). This CDR3 comprises 11 residues. Trimming stripped 6 bases from V and 5 bases from J, with 7 bases between. Germline CDR1 is LNHDA and CDR2 is SQIVND (reference sequence). The CDR3 reads CASSDRYGYTF. The CDR3, as DNA: TGTGCCAGTAGCGACAGGTATGGCTACACCTTC.

This clone was seen only once. The J gene is TRBJ2-3, the V gene TRBV5-6; no clear D. Per germline, CDR1 SGHDT and CDR2 YYEEEE. The V end lost 0 bases, the J end lost 10 bases, and 6 bases lay between the germline ends. The CDR3 has 11 residues. The CDR3 region has the DNA TGTGCCAGCAGCTTGGAAGGAGCGCAGTATTTT. Translated, it gives CASSLEGAQYF.

This sequence joins TRBV6-1 and TRBJ2-7; a weak D match, TRBD2 (5 bases). The CDR3 extends over 15 amino acids. Germline CDR1 reads MNHNS; CDR2 reads SASEGT. The V and J ends lost 7 bases and 6 bases respectively, with 22 bases between them. CDR3 DNA sequence: TGTGCCAGCAAGGTCTCCGGAGTGAGGGTAACCGAGCAGTACTTC. Amino acids: CASKVSGVRVTEQYF.

This chain uses TRBV29-1 with TRBJ1-4; no clear D gene. The length of the CDR3 is 14 residues. Germline values: CDR1 SQVTM, CDR2 ANQGSEA. V was trimmed by 4 bases and J by 7 bases, leaving 16 bases between them. This CDR3 reads CSVGQGLQVEKLFF. CDR3 DNA sequence: TGCAGCGTTGGTCAAGGACTGCAAGTTGAAAAACTGTTTTTT.

The J gene is TRBJ2-7, the V gene TRBV2; the match to TRBD2 covers 8 bases. V shed 0 bases and J 4 bases; nucleotides not matched to a gene: 5. The CDR3 covers 15 residues. Germline CDR1 SNHLY, CDR2 FYNNEI. The CDR3, as DNA: TGTGCCAGCAGTGAAGCCGGGCGGGAGGAGTACGAGCAGTACTTC. Residues: CASSEAGREEYEQYF.

V is TRBV5-4 and J is TRBJ2-5, with 11 positions matching TRBD1. The DNA end lines up better with TRBJ2-7; the J call may be wrong. The CDR3 has 14 amino acids. CDR1 and CDR2 (germline): SGHNT, YYREEE (reference sequence). The CDR3 spells CASSLGTGGLEQYF. Written as DNA, the CDR3 is TGTGCCAGCAGCTTGGGGACAGGGGGCCTCGAGCAGTACTTC.

Only one count was recorded for this clone. V and J are TRBV19 and TRBJ1-6, with D perhaps TRBD1 (6 bases). From germline, CDR1 is LNHDA and CDR2 SQIVND (reference sequence). This CDR3 region has 14 residues. Trimming removed 6 bases from V and 7 bases from J, with 13 bases in between. The CDR3 loop reads CASRPGQQNSPLHF. The CDR3 DNA reads TGTGCCAGTAGGCCCGGACAGCAAAATTCACCCCTCCACTTT.

V usage is TRBV7-6 and J usage is TRBJ2-1, with 9 bases that match TRBD2. This CDR3 comprises 16 residues. Germline CDR1 and CDR2: SGHVS and FNYEAQ. J gave up 9 bases and V 5 bases, and 14 bases lay outside the gene matches. The CDR3 sequence is CASSQTRASGAGEQFF. The CDR3 coding sequence is TGTGCCAGCAGCCAGACCCGGGCTAGCGGGGCGGGTGAGCAGTTCTTC. The whole variable domain, remainder taken from reference TRBV7-6 and TRBJ2-1, is GAGVSQSPRYKVTKRGQDVALRCDPISGHVSLYWYRQALGQGPEFLTYFNYEAQQDKSGLPNDRFSAERPEGSISTLTIQRTEQRDSAMYRCASSQTRASGAGEQFFGPGTRLTVL.

V usage is TRBV4-1 and J usage is TRBJ2-5; D possibly corresponds to TRBD1 (6 bases). With 0 bases removed from V and 4 bases from J, the gap between germline ends came to 12 bases. The germline V gene has CDR1 MGHRA and CDR2 YSYEKL. This CDR3 region has 15 residues. The DNA for the CDR3 is TGCGCCAGCAGCCAAGACAGGGGAGTCGGAGAGACCCAGTACTTC. Encoded protein: CASSQDRGVGETQYF.

This chain connects TRBV7-2 to TRBJ1-5, with D hard to call. V dropped 3 bases and J dropped 1 base, with 10 bases sitting between them. Looked up from germline, CDR1 is SGHTA and CDR2 is FQGNSA. CDR3 length equals 15 residues. The CDR3, as DNA: TGTGCCAGCAGCTTGCGCAGGATGAGCAATCAGCCCCAGCATTTT. It encodes CASSLRRMSNQPQHF. Filled out from reference TRBV7-2 and TRBJ1-5, the complete variable domain reads GAGVSQSPSNKVTEKGKDVELRCDPISGHTALYWYRQSLGQGLEFLIYFQGNSAPDKSGLPSDRFSAERTGGSVSTLTIQRTQQEDSAVYLCASSLRRMSNQPQHFGDGTRLSIL.

The chain links TRBV5-1 to TRBJ2-3; 12 bases fit TRBD2. The CDR3 has 18 residues. V was pared by 4 bases and J by 2 bases, with 11 bases of the junction left unmatched. Germline V gene data show CDR1 as SGHRS and CDR2 as YFSETQ. The CDR3 is CASSNPRLAGAHTDTQYF. CDR3 sequence (DNA): TGCGCCAGCAGCAACCCTCGACTAGCGGGGGCCCACACAGATACGCAGTATTTT.

The chain combines TRBV6-1 with TRBJ1-2; TRBD1 might be the D (5 bases). V lost 1 base to trimming and J lost 1 base, with 7 bases between them. CDR1 and CDR2 from the germline V gene are MNHNS and SASEGT. This CDR3 is built from 14 residues. CDR3 nucleotides: TGTGCCAGCAGTGAAGGGGGGGTTAACTATGGCTACACCTTC. Translation: CASSEGGVNYGYTF.

This sequence joins TRBV5-1 and TRBJ1-2, with a weak D call TRBD1 (5 bases). The CDR3 contains 15 residues. Germline CDR1 and CDR2: SGHRS and YFSETQ. V was cut by 2 bases and J by 9 bases, with 20 bases left in between. CDR3 sequence reads: CASSFGSLEGTSYTF. CDR3 coding DNA: TGCGCCAGCAGCTTTGGGTCCCTGGAGGGGACGAGCTACACCTTC.

This rearrangement joins TRBV6-5 to TRBJ2-2; no clear D gene. The CDR3 spans 14 residues. The ends were cut back, 0 bases at V and 6 bases at J, with 8 bases in the middle. Looked up from germline, CDR1 is MNHEY and CDR2 is SVGAGI. CDR3 nucleotide sequence: TGTGCCAGCAGTTACTCGAGTACCGCCGGGGAGCTGTTTTTT. Its protein product is CASSYSSTAGELFF.

This rearrangement joins TRBV30 to TRBJ2-5; TRBD1 matches at 8 bases. The J call may not be correct, given that the DNA end is closer to TRBJ2-7. The germline V gene has CDR1 GTSNPN and CDR2 SVGIG (reference sequence). The CDR3 has 13 residues. CDR3 nucleotides: TGTGCCTTAACCGGGACAGGAGCCTACGAGCAGTACTTC. It translates to CALTGTGAYEQYF.

V usage is TRBV7-9 and J usage is TRBJ2-3, with D perhaps matching TRBD2 (6 bases). The CDR3 contains 15 residues. CDR1 SEHNR and CDR2 FQNEAQ come from the germline V gene (reference sequence). V shed 5 bases and J shed 6 bases, with 18 bases lying between them. For the CDR3, the DNA is TGTGCCAGCAGCCCCCCCGGTGGAGCGGGTGATACGCAGTATTTT. Translating it yields CASSPPGGAGDTQYF.

The rearrangement joins TRBV5-1 to TRBJ2-3; 11 bases line up with TRBD1. V dropped 3 bases and J dropped 5; count of bases not matched to a gene: 5. Germline V gene sequence: CDR1 SGHRS, CDR2 YFSETQ. This CDR3 contains 15 residues. Written as DNA, the CDR3 is TGCGCCAGCAGCTCCACCGGGACAGGGGGAGATACGCAGTATTTT. It is translated as CASSSTGTGGDTQYF.

The chain uses TRBV4-1 and TRBJ2-7; 12 nucleotides agree with TRBD2. Germline CDR1 and CDR2: MGHRA and YSYEKL. With 1 base clipped from V and 2 bases from J, the junction kept 6 bases outside the gene matches. This CDR3 has 17 residues. CDR3 in amino acids: CASSQVTSGGLTYEQYF. DNA of the CDR3: TGCGCCAGCAGCCAAGTGACTAGCGGGGGATTAACCTACGAGCAGTACTTC.

The gene calls are TRBV5-4 and TRBJ2-7, with a tentative D call TRBD2 (5 bases). The germline V and J ends were trimmed by 0 bases and 6 bases, with 10 bases remaining between them. Germline loops: CDR1 SGHNT, CDR2 YYREEE (reference sequence). The length of the CDR3 is 13 residues. The CDR3 DNA reads TGTGCCAGCAGCTTGGAGATTGGACTCGAGCAGTACTTC. It translates to CASSLEIGLEQYF.

Note on this clone: Within the sample, other DNA sequences also encode this same CDR3. This sequence joins TRBV6-4 and TRBJ2-1, with D possibly being TRBD2 (6 bases). This CDR3 spans 13 amino acids. Germline-derived CDR1 and CDR2 are MRHNA and SNTAGT. V lost 0 bases and J 9 bases, leaving 9 bases between the germline ends. CDR3 amino acids: CASSDSGGTEQFF. CDR3 sequence (DNA): TGTGCCAGCAGTGACTCCGGGGGAACTGAGCAGTTCTTC.

The chain links TRBV7-9 to TRBJ2-7; 7 nucleotides align to TRBD2. There are 16 residues in the CDR3. V lost 6 bases and J lost 6; bases outside the gene matches: 17. In germline, CDR1 is SEHNR, CDR2 FQNEAQ (reference sequence). CDR3 loop: CASSFPRSGTSREQYF. CDR3 coding DNA: TGTGCCAGCAGTTTTCCTAGGAGCGGGACCTCTCGCGAGCAGTACTTC.

As to this clone: One junction end disagrees with the germline gene, perhaps due to a read error. This chain connects TRBV2 to TRBJ2-5; a weak D match, TRBD1 (5 bases). The CDR3 runs to 13 residues. The germline CDR1 and CDR2 sequences are SNHLY and FYNNEI. CDR3 sequence: CASSVSPGGHIDF. The DNA for the CDR3 is TGTGCCAGCAGTGTTTCTCCCGGCGGACATATTGACTTC.

The chain joins TRBV4-2 to TRBJ2-3, with 10 bases aligning to TRBD2. The length of the CDR3 is 17 residues. The V gene's germline CDR1 is LGHNA and CDR2 YNFKEQ. V lost 3 bases, J lost 6 bases, and 12 bases stayed unmatched. As DNA, the CDR3 is TGTGCCAGCAGCCACCCGAGGGGAGCGGGGGGGCAGGATACGCAGTATTTT. Amino acids: CASSHPRGAGGQDTQYF.

The chain recombines TRBV11-3 with TRBJ2-3, with 13 bases aligning to TRBD2. The CDR3 sequence is 19 residues long. Germline V lookup: CDR1 SGHNT, CDR2 YENEEA. Unmatched junction bases numbered 12, after V lost 2 bases and J lost 4 bases. In DNA form, the CDR3 reads TGTGCCAGCAGCTTACCCTCCGGGACTAGCGGGGAGATGCCAGATACGCAGTATTTT. Residues: CASSLPSGTSGEMPDTQYF. The entire variable domain, with the rest obtained from reference TRBV11-3 and TRBJ2-3, is as follows: EAGVVQSPRYKIIEKKQPVAFWCNPISGHNTLYWYLQNLGQGPELLIRYENEEAVDDSQLPKDRFSAERLKGVDSTLKIQPAELGDSAVYLCASSLPSGTSGEMPDTQYFGPGTRLTVL.

The chain is built from TRBV27 and TRBJ2-3, with 14 bases identical to TRBD2. This CDR3 has 16 amino acids. V dropped 2 bases and J dropped 3; count of bases not matched to a gene: 1. Germline V gives CDR1 MNHEY, CDR2 SMNVEV (reference sequence). The CDR3 coding sequence is TGTGCCAGCAGTTTAGGGACTAGCGGGAGAACAGATACGCAGTATTTT. Translation gives CASSLGTSGRTDTQYF.

The rearrangement links TRBV4-1 to TRBJ2-5, with a tentative D call TRBD2 (6 bases). Judging by the DNA end, TRBJ2-7 fits better; the J call may be wrong. Germline CDR1 reads MGHRA; CDR2 reads YSYEKL. There are 18 residues in the CDR3. CDR3 residues: CASSQDSWRGANSYEQYF. The CDR3 region has the DNA TGCGCCAGCAGCCAAGATTCATGGAGGGGAGCGAACTCCTACGAGCAGTACTTC.

The rearrangement links TRBV6-5 to TRBJ2-3, with 7 bases matching TRBD1. This CDR3 contains 14 residues. The V and J ends lost 6 bases and 1 base, in that order; junction bases with no gene match: 4. The germline gives CDR1 MNHEY, CDR2 SVGAGI. For the CDR3, the DNA is TGTGCCAGCAGGGACAGGATCGGCACAGATACGCAGTATTTT. Encoded protein: CASRDRIGTDTQYF.